This TCR beta chain was identified in a study of blood T cells in healthy people across ages. General observations from the study: Roughly linear age-related decline in beta diversity appeared, significant by age about 37.

Total RNA was extracted at no less than 6 micrograms per sample. Sample-barcoded 5' priming and a J-beta primer mix drove a second PCR of roughly 7 to 11 cycles. Sequencing of every sample gave 2.5 million or more CDR3-containing paired-end reads. TCRdb ran MiXCR on the 5' RACE reads and lists one entry per CDR3 protein. The sample shows around 1,500,000 distinct CDR3 sequences, roughly 40% of them seen only once. Losses at the gene ends were 6 bases for V and 5 bases for J; bases not matched to a gene: 9. CDR3 length: 14 amino acids. Germline lookup yields CDR1 SGHAT and CDR2 FQDESV (reference sequence). The sample holds a few counts of this clonotype. The antigen is not known.

The source of this sequence is a woman under 30 in good health. The gene calls are TRBV11-1 and TRBJ2-5; 7 nucleotides line up with TRBD1. The sample consisted of blood. The CDR3 sequence: CASSLDRLGETQYF. The DNA for the CDR3 is TGTGCCAGCAGTCTGGACAGGTTGGGGGAGACCCAGTACTTC.